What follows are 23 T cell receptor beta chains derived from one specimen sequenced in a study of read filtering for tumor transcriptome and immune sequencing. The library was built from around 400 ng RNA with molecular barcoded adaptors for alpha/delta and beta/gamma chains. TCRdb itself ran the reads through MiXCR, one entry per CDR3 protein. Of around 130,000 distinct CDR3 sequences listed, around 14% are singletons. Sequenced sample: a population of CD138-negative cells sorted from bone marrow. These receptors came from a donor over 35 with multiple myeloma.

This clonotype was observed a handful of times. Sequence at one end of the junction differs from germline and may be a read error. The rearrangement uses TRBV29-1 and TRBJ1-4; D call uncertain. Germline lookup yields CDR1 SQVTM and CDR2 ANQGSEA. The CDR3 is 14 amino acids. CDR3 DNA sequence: TGCAGCGTCCAAGGGCGTGCAACTAATGAAAAACGGTTTTTT. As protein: CSVQGRATNEKRFF.

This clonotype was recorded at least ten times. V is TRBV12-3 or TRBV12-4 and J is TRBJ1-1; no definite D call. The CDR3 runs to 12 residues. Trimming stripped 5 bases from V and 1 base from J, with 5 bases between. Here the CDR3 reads CASSKGNTEAFF. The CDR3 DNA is TGTGCCAGCAGTAAGGGGAACACTGAAGCTTTCTTT.

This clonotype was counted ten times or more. This CDR3 reads CASSQGLAGEYPRNEQFF. The CDR3 coding sequence is TGCGCCAGCAGCCAGGGACTAGCGGGAGAGTATCCAAGGAATGAGCAGTTCTTC. The V gene is TRBV5-1, the J gene TRBJ2-1; 14 bases are a match to TRBD2. The CDR3 is made up of 18 amino acids. The trim removed 4 bases at V and 7 bases at J, leaving 13 bases unmatched. Germline V gene sequence: CDR1 SGHRS, CDR2 YFSETQ.

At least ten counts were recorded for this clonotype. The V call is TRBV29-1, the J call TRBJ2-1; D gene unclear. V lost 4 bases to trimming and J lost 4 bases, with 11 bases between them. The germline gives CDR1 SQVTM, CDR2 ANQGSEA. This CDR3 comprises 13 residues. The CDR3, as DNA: TGCAGCGTTGTGCCAGGTCGATACAATGAGCAGTTCTTC. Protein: CSVVPGRYNEQFF.

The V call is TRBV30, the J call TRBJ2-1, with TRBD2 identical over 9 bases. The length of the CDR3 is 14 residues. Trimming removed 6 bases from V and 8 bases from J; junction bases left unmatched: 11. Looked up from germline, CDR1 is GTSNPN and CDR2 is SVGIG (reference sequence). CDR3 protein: CACEPGLASYEQFF. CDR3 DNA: TGTGCCTGTGAACCGGGACTAGCATCATATGAGCAGTTCTTC. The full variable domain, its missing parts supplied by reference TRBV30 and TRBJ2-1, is SQTIHQWPATLVQPVGSPLSLECTVEGTSNPNLYWYRQAAGRGLQLLFYSVGIGQISSEVPQNLSASRPQDRQFILSSKKLLLSDSGFYLCACEPGLASYEQFFGPGTRLTVL.

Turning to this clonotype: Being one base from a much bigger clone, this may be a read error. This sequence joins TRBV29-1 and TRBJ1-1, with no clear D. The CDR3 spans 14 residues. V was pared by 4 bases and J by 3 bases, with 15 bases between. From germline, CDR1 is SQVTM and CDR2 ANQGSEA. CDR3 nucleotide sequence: TGCAGCGTTGGGGCCTCCACGGTAGACACTGAAGCTTTCTTT. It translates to CSVGASTVDTEAFF.

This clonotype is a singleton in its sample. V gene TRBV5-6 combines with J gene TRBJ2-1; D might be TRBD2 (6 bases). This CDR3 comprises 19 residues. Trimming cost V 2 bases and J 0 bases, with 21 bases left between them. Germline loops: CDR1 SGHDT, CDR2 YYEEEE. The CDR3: CASSFHTTGRETSYNEQFF. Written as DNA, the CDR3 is TGTGCCAGCAGCTTCCACACTACGGGGCGGGAAACCTCCTACAATGAGCAGTTCTTC.

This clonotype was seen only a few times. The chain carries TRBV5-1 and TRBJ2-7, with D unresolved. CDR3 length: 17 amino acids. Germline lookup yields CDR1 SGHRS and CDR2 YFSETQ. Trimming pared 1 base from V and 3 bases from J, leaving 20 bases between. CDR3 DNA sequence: TGCGCCAGCAGCTTGTCGTTCTCGTCAACACGTTTCTACGAGCAGTACTTC. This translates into CASSLSFSSTRFYEQYF.

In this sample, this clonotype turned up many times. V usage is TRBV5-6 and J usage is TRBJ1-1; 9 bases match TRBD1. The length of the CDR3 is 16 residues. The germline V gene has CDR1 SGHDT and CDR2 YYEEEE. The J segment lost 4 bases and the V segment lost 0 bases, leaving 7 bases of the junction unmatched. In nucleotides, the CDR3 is TGTGCCAGCAGCTTGGGGACAGGGGTTGATGGCACTGAAGCTTTCTTT. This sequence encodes CASSLGTGVDGTEAFF.

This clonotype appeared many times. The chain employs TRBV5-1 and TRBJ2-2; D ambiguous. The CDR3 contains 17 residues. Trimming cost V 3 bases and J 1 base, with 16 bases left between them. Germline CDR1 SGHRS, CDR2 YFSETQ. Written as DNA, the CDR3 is TGCGCCAGCAGCTATCAAGTCCCGTCAGGGAACACCGGGGAGCTGTTTTTT. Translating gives CASSYQVPSGNTGELFF.

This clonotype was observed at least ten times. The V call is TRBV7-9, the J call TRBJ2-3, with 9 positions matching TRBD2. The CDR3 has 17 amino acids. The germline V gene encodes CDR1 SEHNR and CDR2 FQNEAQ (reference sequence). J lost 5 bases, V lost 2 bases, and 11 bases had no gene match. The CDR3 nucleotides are TGTGCCAGCAGCTTAAAGGTAGCGGGAGATGTGATAGATACGCAGTATTTT. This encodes CASSLKVAGDVIDTQYF.

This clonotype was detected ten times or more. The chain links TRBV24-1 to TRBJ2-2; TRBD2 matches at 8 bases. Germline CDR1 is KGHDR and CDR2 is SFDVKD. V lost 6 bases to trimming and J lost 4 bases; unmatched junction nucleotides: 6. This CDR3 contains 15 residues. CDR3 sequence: CATSTSGGVTGELFF. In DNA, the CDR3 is TGTGCCACCAGTACTAGCGGAGGGGTCACCGGGGAGCTGTTTTTT.

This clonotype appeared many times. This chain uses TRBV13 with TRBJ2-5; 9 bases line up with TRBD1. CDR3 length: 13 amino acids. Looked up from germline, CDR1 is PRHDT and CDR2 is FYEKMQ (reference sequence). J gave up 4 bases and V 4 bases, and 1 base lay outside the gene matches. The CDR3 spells CASSSTGGETQYF. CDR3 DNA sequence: TGTGCCAGCAGCTCGACAGGGGGAGAGACCCAGTACTTC. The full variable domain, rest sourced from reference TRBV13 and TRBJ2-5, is AAGVIQSPRHLIKEKRETATLKCYPIPRHDTVYWYQQGPGQDPQFLISFYEKMQSDKGSIPDRFSAQQFSDYHSELNMSSLELGDSALYFCASSSTGGETQYFGPGTRLLVL.

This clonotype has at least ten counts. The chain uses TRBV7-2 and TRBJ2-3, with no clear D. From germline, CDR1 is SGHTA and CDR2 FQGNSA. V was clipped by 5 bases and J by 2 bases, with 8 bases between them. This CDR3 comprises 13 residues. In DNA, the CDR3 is TGTGCCAGCAGCCCCGAAAACACAGATACGCAGTATTTT. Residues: CASSPENTDTQYF.

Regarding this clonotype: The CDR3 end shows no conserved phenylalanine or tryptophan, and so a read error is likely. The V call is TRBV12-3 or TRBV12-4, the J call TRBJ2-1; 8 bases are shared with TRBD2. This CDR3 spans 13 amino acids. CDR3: CASSSSGSYEQFS. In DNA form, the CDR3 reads TGTGCAAGCAGTTCCAGCGGGAGTTATGAGCAGTTCTCC.

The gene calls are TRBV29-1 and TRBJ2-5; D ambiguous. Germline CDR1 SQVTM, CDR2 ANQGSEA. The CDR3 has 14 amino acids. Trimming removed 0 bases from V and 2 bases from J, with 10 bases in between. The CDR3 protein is CSVEDLAVQETQYF. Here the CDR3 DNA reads TGCAGCGTTGAAGATTTGGCCGTACAAGAGACCCAGTACTTC.

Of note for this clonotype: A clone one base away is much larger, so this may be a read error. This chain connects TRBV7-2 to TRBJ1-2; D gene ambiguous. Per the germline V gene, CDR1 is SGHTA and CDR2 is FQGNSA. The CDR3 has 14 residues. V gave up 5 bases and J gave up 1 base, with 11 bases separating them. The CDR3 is CASSNDAVNYGYTF. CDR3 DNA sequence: TGTGCCAGCAGCAACGACGCGGTTAACTATGGCTACACCTTC.

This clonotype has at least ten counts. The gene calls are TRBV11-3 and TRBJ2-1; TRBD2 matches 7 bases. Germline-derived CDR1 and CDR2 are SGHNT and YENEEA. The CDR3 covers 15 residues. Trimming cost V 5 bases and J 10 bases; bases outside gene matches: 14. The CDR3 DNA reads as TGTGCCAGCAGCGATCCAACGGGAGGCCTGCGGGAGCAGTTCTTC. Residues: CASSDPTGGLREQFF.

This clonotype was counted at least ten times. The CDR3 region is CASNETPNTEAFF. CDR3 sequence (DNA): TGTGCCAGCAACGAGACACCTAACACTGAAGCTTTCTTT. The rearrangement links TRBV5-6 to TRBJ1-1; no definite D call. This CDR3 contains 13 residues. Germline V gene lookup returns CDR1 SGHDT and CDR2 YYEEEE. Deletions cut 6 bases from V and 2 bases from J, with 11 bases between.

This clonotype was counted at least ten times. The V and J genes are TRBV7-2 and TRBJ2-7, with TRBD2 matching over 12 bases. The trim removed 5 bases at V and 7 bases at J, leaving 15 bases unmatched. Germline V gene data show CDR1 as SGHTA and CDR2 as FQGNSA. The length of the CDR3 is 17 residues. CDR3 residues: CASSKAPILAGGDEQYF. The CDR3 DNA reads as TGTGCCAGCAGCAAAGCCCCAATACTAGCGGGAGGTGATGAGCAGTACTTC.

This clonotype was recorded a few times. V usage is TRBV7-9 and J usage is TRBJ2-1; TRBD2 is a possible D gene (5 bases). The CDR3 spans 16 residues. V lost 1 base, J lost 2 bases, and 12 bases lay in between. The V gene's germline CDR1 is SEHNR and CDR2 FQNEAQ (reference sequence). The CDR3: CASSLGGFGPYNEQFF. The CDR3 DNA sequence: TGTGCCAGCAGCTTAGGAGGGTTTGGCCCCTACAATGAGCAGTTCTTC.

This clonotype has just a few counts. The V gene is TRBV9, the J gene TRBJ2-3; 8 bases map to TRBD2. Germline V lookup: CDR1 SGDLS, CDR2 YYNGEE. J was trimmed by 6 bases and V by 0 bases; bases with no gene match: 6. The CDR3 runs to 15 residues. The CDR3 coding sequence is TGTGCCAGCAGCGTAGTAGGGACTAGAAGGGATACGCAGTATTTT. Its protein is CASSVVGTRRDTQYF.

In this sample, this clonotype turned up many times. The CDR3 region has the DNA TGCAGTGCTAGGGGGGGGCCGAACACCGGGGAGCTGTTTTTT. As protein: CSARGGPNTGELFF. This chain connects TRBV20-1 to TRBJ2-2, with D tentatively TRBD2 (7 bases). CDR1 is DFQATT and CDR2 is SNEGSKA in the germline V gene (reference sequence). V dropped 3 bases and J dropped 0 bases, with 8 bases sitting between them. The CDR3 is 14 residues long.